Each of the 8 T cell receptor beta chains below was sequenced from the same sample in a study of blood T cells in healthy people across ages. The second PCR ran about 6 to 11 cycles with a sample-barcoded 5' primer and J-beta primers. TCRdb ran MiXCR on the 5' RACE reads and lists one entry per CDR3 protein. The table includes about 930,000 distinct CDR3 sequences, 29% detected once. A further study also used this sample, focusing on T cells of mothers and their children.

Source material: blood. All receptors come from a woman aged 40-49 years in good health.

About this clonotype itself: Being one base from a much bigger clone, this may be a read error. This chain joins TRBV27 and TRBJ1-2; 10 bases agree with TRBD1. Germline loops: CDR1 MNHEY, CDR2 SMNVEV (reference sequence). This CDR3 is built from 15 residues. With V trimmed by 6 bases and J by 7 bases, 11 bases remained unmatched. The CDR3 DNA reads TGTGCCAGCAGCCAGGGGACAGGGGATGGTGGTGGCTACACCTTC. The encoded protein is CASSQGTGDGGGYTF.

The CDR3 here is CASSPVLAGGLSEQFF. The DNA of the CDR3 is TGTGCCAGCAGCCCCGTTTTAGCGGGGGGTCTCAGTGAGCAGTTCTTC. The chain recombines TRBV4-2 with TRBJ2-1, with 10 bases aligning to TRBD2. V shed 4 bases, J shed 9 bases, and the junction held 12 bases outside the gene matches. The CDR3 runs to 16 residues. Germline assignment: CDR1 LGHNA and CDR2 YNFKEQ.

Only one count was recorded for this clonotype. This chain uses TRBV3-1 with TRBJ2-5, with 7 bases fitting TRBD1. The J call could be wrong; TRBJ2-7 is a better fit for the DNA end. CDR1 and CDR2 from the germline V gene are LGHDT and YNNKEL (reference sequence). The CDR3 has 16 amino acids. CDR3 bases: TGTGCCAGCAGCCGAACTACCCCGAGACAGGGTTCCGAGCAGTACTTC. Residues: CASSRTTPRQGSEQYF.

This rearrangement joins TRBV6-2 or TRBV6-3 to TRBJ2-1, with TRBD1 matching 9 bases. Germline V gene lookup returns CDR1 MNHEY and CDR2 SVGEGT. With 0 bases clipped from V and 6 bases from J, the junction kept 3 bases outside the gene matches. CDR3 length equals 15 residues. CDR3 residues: CASSYSGQGGNEQFF. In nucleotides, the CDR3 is TGTGCCAGCAGTTACTCGGGACAGGGAGGCAATGAGCAGTTCTTC.

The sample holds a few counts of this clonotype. The chain's CDR3 is CASSPRGGRTYNEQFF. The CDR3 DNA is TGTGCCAGCAGCCCAAGGGGAGGGAGAACCTACAATGAGCAGTTCTTC. This rearrangement joins TRBV12-3 or TRBV12-4 to TRBJ2-1; 7 bases are a match to TRBD2. J was trimmed by 2 bases and V by 6 bases; bases with no gene match: 10. The CDR3 loop spans 16 amino acids.

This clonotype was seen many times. CDR3 amino acids: CASTPGPHYGYTF. The CDR3 DNA sequence: TGTGCCAGCACCCCGGGCCCTCACTATGGCTACACCTTC. The chain couples TRBV28 to TRBJ1-2; D gene uncertain. The germline V gene encodes CDR1 MDHEN and CDR2 SYDVKM. This CDR3 is 13 amino acids long. V was trimmed by 7 bases and J by 3 bases, leaving 12 bases between them.

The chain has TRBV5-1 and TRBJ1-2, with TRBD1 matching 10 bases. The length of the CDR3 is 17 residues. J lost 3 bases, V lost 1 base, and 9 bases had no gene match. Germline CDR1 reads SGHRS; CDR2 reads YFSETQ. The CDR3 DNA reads TGCGCCAGCAGCTTGACCCCGAGGACAGGGGGGGACTATGGCTACACCTTC. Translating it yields CASSLTPRTGGDYGYTF.

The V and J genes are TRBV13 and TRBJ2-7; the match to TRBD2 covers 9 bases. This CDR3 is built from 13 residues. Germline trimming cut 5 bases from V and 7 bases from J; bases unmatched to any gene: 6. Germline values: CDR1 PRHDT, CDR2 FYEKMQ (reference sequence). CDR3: CASSPGLASEQYF. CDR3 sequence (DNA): TGTGCCAGCAGCCCGGGACTAGCAAGTGAGCAGTACTTC.